This TCR beta chain was found in a study of blood T cell repertoires in COVID-19. Study details: PBMCs, B-cell-depleted T cells, or T cells provided the cDNA or gDNA that made up the material.

This CDR3 has 14 residues. The junction had 3 bases not matched to a gene; V was cut back by 4 bases and J by 1 base. Germline-derived CDR1 and CDR2 are MGHRA and YSYEKL. In the study's own analysis: Amplification with reference gene primers provided the estimates of nucleated cell counts. Profiled with immunoSEQ multiplex PCR; TCRdb holds only in-frame clones, not every one. That table furnishes V, J and clone size, whereas the DNA furnished D and trimming. The sample comprises 70,000 to 75,000 clones, roughly 76% of which are singletons, and 20% to 25% rests with the top ten. Notes on this clone: This sample also contains other DNA sequences that code for the same CDR3.

V usage is TRBV4-1 and J usage is TRBJ1-1; 7 nucleotides align to TRBD1. Sequenced: peripheral blood. The origin of this receptor is a woman in her sixties or seventies with acute or convalescent COVID-19. CDR3 protein: CASSRGQENTEAFF. The CDR3 DNA reads TGCGCCAGCAGCCGTGGACAGGAGAACACTGAAGCTTTCTTT.